This TCR delta chain stems from a study of gamma-delta chains in newborns, infants, children. In the study overall: Innate gammadelta T cells reportedly expand polyclonally right after birth, driven by microbial exposure, per the title.

TCRdb re-called clones from the reads using CATT. The table records 1,500 to 2,000 delta-chain clones, around 1.1% of them present only once. CDR3 length: 15 amino acids. V shed 4 bases and J 0 bases; nucleotides not matched to a gene: 6. The germline CDR1 and CDR2 sequences are GEAIGNYY and EKD. For this clone: For this DNA, TCRdb reports the protein of a much larger clone, which diverges at residue 8, most likely from a read error; the protein presented here is translated directly from the DNA.

The chain joins TRDV2 to TRDJ1; TRDD3 matches 8 bases. The sequence derives from a child who was a newborn, infant or young child, either healthy, febrile or measles-vaccinated (not recorded which). Sample: blood. The CDR3 DNA reads as TGTGCCTGTGATGGACTGGGGGGTAACACCGATAAACTCATCTTT. Translation gives CACDGLGGNTDKLIF.